Following are 3 T cell receptor beta chains from one sample sequenced in a study of early T cells in non-severe SARS-CoV-2 infection. MiXCR, run by TCRdb on the 5' RACE reads, gives a single entry per CDR3 protein. This sample yields around 53,000 distinct CDR3 sequences, of which around 7.7% are seen a single time; roughly 6% belongs to the top ten. The sequenced material came from whole blood. These receptors were taken from an adult who was a healthcare worker with PCR-confirmed SARS-CoV-2 infection or an uninfected control (not recorded which).

This clonotype was counted only a few times. The CDR3 loop is CASSLDSTKKTQYF. In nucleotides, the CDR3 is TGTGCCAGCAGCTTGGACAGTACCAAAAAGACCCAGTACTTC. The chain recombines TRBV7-2 with TRBJ2-5; D is possibly TRBD1 (6 bases). V lost 3 bases and J lost 6, with 14 bases in between. The CDR3 covers 14 residues. From germline, CDR1 is SGHTA and CDR2 FQGNSA.

This clonotype occurred many times. One end of the junction fails to match germline, which may point to a read error. V is TRBV2 and J is TRBJ1-1; D gene ambiguous. The CDR3 is 14 amino acids. The germline V gene encodes CDR1 SNHLY and CDR2 FYNNEI. The CDR3 DNA reads as TGTGCCAGCAGGGAAGGTTACATTAACACTGAAGCTTTCTTT. It codes for CASREGYINTEAFF. Drawing the rest from reference TRBV2 and TRBJ1-1, the complete variable domain is EPEVTQTPSHQVTQMGQEVILRCVPISNHLYFYWYRQILGQKVEFLVSFYNNEISEKSEIFDDQFSVERPDGSNFTLKIRSTKLEDSAMYFCASREGYINTEAFFGQGTRLTVV.

There are a few counts of this clonotype. The chain has TRBV29-1 and TRBJ1-1; 7 bases fit TRBD1. The CDR3 length is 13 residues. Germline CDR1 reads SQVTM; CDR2 reads ANQGSEA. The ends lost 7 bases at V and 1 base at J; junction bases unmatched: 6. CDR3: CSADRDRNTEAFF. Written as DNA, the CDR3 is TGCAGCGCCGACCGGGACAGGAACACTGAAGCTTTCTTT.